Reported below is one TCR beta chain. This receptor's antigen is unknown. One base away there is no much larger clone; base qualities are not given. The sample is drawn from a study of T-cell memory formation after mild COVID-19 (dated by TCRdb to the early 2020s). About the investigation overall: TCR sequence clusters from the two donors were largely donor specific. In a couple of donors, T-cell clones that expanded and contracted after mild COVID-19 were followed by sequencing TCRalpha and TCRbeta repertoires longitudinally. The cohort was made up of two young adult volunteers, one female and one male, who were previously healthy. General study outcomes and caveats: The study included only a couple of mild cases, and larger cohorts that include severe cases with pre-infection samples were judged to be necessary. Some responding clones were found in pre-infection memory, which suggests that pre-existing cross-reactive memory T cells took part in the SARS-CoV-2 response. The second-wave clones that peaked on day 37 were not confirmed to be SARS-CoV-2 specific. Contracting CD4+ clones turned up mainly in the CM and EM memory subsets, whereas EMRA was where CD8+ clones were enriched. From day 15 to 85, contracting clones showed balanced CD4/CD8 phenotypes, whereas a second wave of clones that expanded from day 15 to 37 leaned towards CD4+.

Ficoll-Paque density gradient centrifugation was used to isolate PBMCs. Its CDR3 holds 14 amino acids, cysteine through phenylalanine. The DNA shown is the 42-base CDR3, in frame from base 1. The V and J ends are trimmed by 6 bases and 2 bases, leaving 11 bases between them. The germline V gene yields SGHTA for CDR1 and FQGNSA for CDR2. Reads for this sample came from an Illumina NovaSeq 6000. Using 5'RACE with constant-segment primers, TCRalpha and TCRbeta cDNA libraries were constructed, with sample barcodes and unique molecular identifiers added in the process. RNA was extracted from every sample with Trizol reagent. Libraries were amplified in two PCR steps, with a second sample barcode and Illumina TruSeq adapters added in the second step. The libraries were sequenced on an Illumina NovaSeq using 2 x 150 bp paired-end reads. Under the source paper's analysis protocol: The reads were demultiplexed and collapsed into UMI-guided consensus sequences using migec v1.2.7. Using mixcr v2.1.11, UMI consensuses were aligned to TRA and TRB V and J templates and then assembled into clonotypes. Clonotypes were classified as expanded or contracted when called significant by both edgeR and NoisET, with noise models trained on biological replicates. For edgeR calls, the cutoffs were a false discovery rate-adjusted p below 0.01 and a log2 fold-change threshold of 1. As an exploratory analysis of dynamics, max-normalized trajectories of the 1000 most abundant clonotypes were examined with PCA combined with hierarchical clustering. The CD4 or CD8 phenotype of responding clones was assigned using the separately sequenced CD4+ and CD8+ repertoires. TCRdb took the public reads, trimmed them with fastp at Q25, ran MiXCR for clone calling and kept in-frame beta chains. When rows share a CDR3 protein, they turn into one entry using the most common DNA and genes. The V and J calls and clone size are TCRdb's, not the authors'. The sample data list around 260,000 distinct CDR3 sequences, and around 16% of these were observed just once. The leading ten clones occupy 22% of the sample.

The rearranged segments are TRBV7-2 and TRBJ2-1, with a tentative D call of TRBD1 or TRBD2, each matching 5 bases. What was sequenced was PBMCs or a T cell subset sorted from them (not recorded which). The TCR sequence derives from a man aged 18 to 29 who had mild COVID-19 (a few samples of this study predate the infection). The sample titles of this study are shuffled in the database, so cell type and time point are left out; the donor was told from shared clones. CDR3 region: CASSSLGAYNEQFF. The DNA reads TGTGCCAGCAGTTCCTTGGGGGCCTACAATGAGCAGTTCTTC.